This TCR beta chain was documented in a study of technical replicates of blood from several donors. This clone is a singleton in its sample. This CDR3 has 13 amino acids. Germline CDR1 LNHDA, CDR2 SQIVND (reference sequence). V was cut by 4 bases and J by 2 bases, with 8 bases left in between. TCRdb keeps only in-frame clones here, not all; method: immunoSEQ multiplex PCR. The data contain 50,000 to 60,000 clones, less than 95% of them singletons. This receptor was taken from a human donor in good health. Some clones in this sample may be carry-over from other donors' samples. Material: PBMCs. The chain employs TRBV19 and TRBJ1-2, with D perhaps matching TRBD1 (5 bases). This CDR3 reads CASSRGENYGYTF. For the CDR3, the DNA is TGTGCCAGTAGTAGGGGGGAGAACTATGGCTACACCTTC.